This T cell receptor (beta chain) was profiled in a study of human thymus T cells. Findings of the study overall: An apparent bias in V and J gene usage was seen in thymic and blood repertoires.

Using immunoSEQ multiplex PCR, the repertoire was profiled, and TCRdb retains in-frame clones only, with some absent. This table holds about 44,000 clones, approximately 95% found once. It was healthy Finnish infants having corrective surgery for congenital heart defects who were the donors. A roughly 0.5-1 mL peripheral blood aliquot was taken intraoperatively from four of eight donors. All available leukocytes, rather than a set cell count, yielded the blood DNA. On this clone itself: Its cognate antigen is unknown.

Germline loops: CDR1 GTSNPN, CDR2 SVGIG (reference sequence). V shed 0 bases, J shed 7 bases, and the junction held 11 bases outside the gene matches. CDR3 size: 15 residues. Material: blood. The sequence came from a boy less than two years old with a congenital heart defect but otherwise immunologically healthy. The V and J genes are TRBV30 and TRBJ1-2; the match to TRBD1 covers 7 bases. The CDR3 nucleotides read TGTGCCTGGAGTGTAGGCGTGTCAGGGGGAGGTGGCTACACCTTC. The encoded protein is CAWSVGVSGGGGYTF.